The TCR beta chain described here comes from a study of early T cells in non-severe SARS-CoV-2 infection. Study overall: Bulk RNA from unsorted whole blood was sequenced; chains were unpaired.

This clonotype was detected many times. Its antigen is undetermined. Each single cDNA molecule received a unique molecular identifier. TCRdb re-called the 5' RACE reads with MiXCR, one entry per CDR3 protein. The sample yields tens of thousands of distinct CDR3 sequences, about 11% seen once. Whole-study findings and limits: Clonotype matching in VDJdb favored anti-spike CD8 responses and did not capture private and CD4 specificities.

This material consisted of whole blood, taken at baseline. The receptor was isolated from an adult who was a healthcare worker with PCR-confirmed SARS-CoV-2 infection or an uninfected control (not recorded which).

CDR3 amino acids: CASSSTPTSLHEQFF. Written as DNA, the CDR3 is TGCGCCAGCAGCTCCACCCCTACGTCTCTCCATGAGCAGTTCTTC. The chain has TRBV5-1 and TRBJ2-1; no clear D gene. Trimming removed 3 bases at V and 8 bases at J, with 18 bases between. The CDR3 is 15 amino acids. Germline-derived CDR1 and CDR2 are SGHRS and YFSETQ.